The text below deals with one T cell receptor (beta chain). The sample belongs to a study of blood T cell repertoires in COVID-19. In the study overall: The United States, Italy and Spain provided the acute and convalescent COVID-19 samples. The analysed material was cDNA or gDNA that came from T cells, B-cell-depleted T cells, or PBMCs.

Per the study methods: It was from reference gene primer amplification that nucleated cell counts were estimated. The assay was immunoSEQ multiplex PCR, and TCRdb's table has in-frame clones only and misses some. The V and J calls and clone size were taken over from that table, and D and trimming were inferred from the DNA. The sample lists some 100,000 clones, about 89% occurring once. From germline, CDR1 is SEHNR and CDR2 FQNEAQ (reference sequence). The ends were cut back, 1 base at V and 1 base at J, with 7 bases in the middle. The CDR3 loop spans 14 amino acids. This chain joins TRBV7-9 and TRBJ1-1; D is possibly TRBD1 (6 bases). The sequenced sample was peripheral blood. The TCR was taken from a human donor with active COVID-19. The donor label of this sample is uncertain. The CDR3: CASSLGQENTEAFF. CDR3 nucleotides: TGTGCCAGCAGCTTAGGACAGGAGAACACTGAAGCTTTCTTT.